The 14 T cell receptor beta chains in this list originate from one sample, sequenced in a study of beta chain features in type 1 diabetes. Every isolated RNA sample was fully reverse transcribed, so sequencing captured expressed TCRB transcripts. Generated by immunoSEQ multiplex PCR, the TCRdb table keeps only in-frame clones and is missing some. The sample shows 970,000 or so clones, 15% to 20% of them seen only once. The sequenced sample consisted of naive CD4+ T cells from blood. Every receptor here comes from a young woman in good health.

This clone appeared a few times. The chain couples TRBV7-9 to TRBJ2-5, with 9 nucleotides matching TRBD2. Germline trimming cut 5 bases from V and 2 bases from J; bases unmatched to any gene: 6. This CDR3 contains 15 residues. Germline CDR1 SEHNR, CDR2 FQNEAQ (reference sequence). CDR3 in amino acids: CASSENSGSQETQYF. Written as DNA, the CDR3 is TGTGCCAGCAGCGAGAATAGCGGGAGTCAAGAGACCCAGTACTTC.

This clone appeared a few times. This chain uses TRBV6-6 with TRBJ2-7, with D maybe TRBD1 (6 bases). V was pared by 8 bases and J by 6 bases, with 17 bases between. This CDR3 region has 13 residues. CDR1 and CDR2 from the germline V gene are MNHNY and SVGAGI (reference sequence). The CDR3 DNA reads as TGTGCCAGCGGTTGGACTCAGGGGCGCGAGCAGTACTTC. Amino acids: CASGWTQGREQYF.

This clone occurred a few times. The chain joins TRBV28 to TRBJ1-1; possibly TRBD1 for D (6 bases). From germline, CDR1 is MDHEN and CDR2 SYDVKM. CDR3 length equals 15 residues. Trimming took 3 bases from V and 6 from J, leaving 17 bases between them. The chain's CDR3 is CASSFNRAGGAEAFF. CDR3 bases: TGTGCCAGCAGTTTCAACAGGGCTGGGGGCGCTGAAGCTTTCTTT.

This clone has more than one count but fewer than ten. The rearrangement uses TRBV18 and TRBJ2-5, with unresolved D. V was cut by 3 bases and J by 2 bases, with 10 bases left in between. The CDR3 has 14 residues. The germline V gene has CDR1 KGHSH and CDR2 LQKENI. This chain's CDR3 is CASSPPRVQETQYF. CDR3 in DNA: TGTGCCAGCTCACCCCCCCGAGTTCAAGAGACCCAGTACTTC.

This chain uses TRBV4-3 with TRBJ2-1; D perhaps matches TRBD2 (6 bases). The CDR3 has 13 amino acids. V was cut by 0 bases and J by 10 bases, with 10 bases left in between. Germline V CDR1 and CDR2: LGHNA, YSLEER. The CDR3 DNA is TGCGCCAGCAGCCAAGAGGAGGGTTGGGAGCAGTTCTTC. It codes for CASSQEEGWEQFF.

The chain has TRBV5-6 and TRBJ1-5; weak D call: TRBD1 (5 bases). This CDR3 comprises 16 residues. Between the trimmed V and J ends, which lost 0 bases and 8 bases, there was a span of 18 bases. Germline V gene data show CDR1 as SGHDT and CDR2 as YYEEEE. The CDR3 nucleotides read TGTGCCAGCAGCTTGGGGGCAGGGAGAGGTGAGAAGCCCCAGCATTTT. This gives the protein CASSLGAGRGEKPQHF.

This chain links TRBV28 with TRBJ2-7; 9 nucleotides line up with TRBD1. Trimming at V came to 2 bases and at J to 7 bases, leaving 9 bases not matched to a gene. Per germline, CDR1 MDHEN and CDR2 SYDVKM. The CDR3 spans 15 residues. The CDR3 sequence is CASSLDGTGLGEQYF. DNA for the CDR3: TGTGCCAGCAGTTTAGACGGGACAGGGCTAGGGGAGCAGTACTTC.

The chain recombines TRBV10-3 with TRBJ2-1; TRBD2 matches at 8 bases. V lost 0 bases to trimming and J lost 6 bases; unmatched junction nucleotides: 4. Per the germline V gene, CDR1 is ENHRY and CDR2 is SYGVKD. This CDR3 is 15 amino acids long. CDR3 amino acids: CAISESPGGLNEQFF. CDR3 coding DNA: TGTGCCATCAGTGAGTCCCCGGGAGGGCTCAATGAGCAGTTCTTC.

This clone was observed a handful of times. The chain employs TRBV7-6 and TRBJ2-7; D may be TRBD2 (6 bases). V lost 5 bases to trimming and J lost 0 bases, with 14 bases between them. The CDR3 consists of 15 residues. Germline CDR1 reads SGHVS; CDR2 reads FNYEAQ. The CDR3 nucleotides are TGTGCCAGCAGCGCACGGGGGAAAGGCTCCTACGAGCAGTACTTC. It encodes CASSARGKGSYEQYF. Filled out from reference TRBV7-6 and TRBJ2-7, the complete variable domain reads GAGVSQSPRYKVTKRGQDVALRCDPISGHVSLYWYRQALGQGPEFLTYFNYEAQQDKSGLPNDRFSAERPEGSISTLTIQRTEQRDSAMYRCASSARGKGSYEQYFGPGTRLTVT.

This rearrangement joins TRBV5-1 to TRBJ2-1; D not certain. The CDR3 covers 16 residues. Germline values: CDR1 SGHRS, CDR2 YFSETQ. V lost 7 bases and J lost 9, with 26 bases in between. The CDR3 DNA reads as TGCGCCAGCCGAACCACGAACACCTCTAGGACGGGTGAGCAGTTCTTC. Translation gives CASRTTNTSRTGEQFF.

Only a few counts were recorded for this clone. J is TRBJ1-2 and V is TRBV5-1; D gene uncertain. CDR1 is SGHRS, CDR2 YFSETQ, per germline. Trimming shortened V by 4 bases and J by 10 bases, and 17 bases separated the two germline ends. This CDR3 has 13 residues. The CDR3 region is CASSNRSGTNYTF. CDR3 nucleotides: TGCGCCAGCAGCAACCGGTCAGGCACCAACTACACCTTC. Full variable domain (missing parts from reference TRBV5-1 and TRBJ1-2): KAGVTQTPRYLIKTRGQQVTLSCSPISGHRSVSWYQQTPGQGLQFLFEYFSETQRNKGNFPGRFSGRQFSNSRSEMNVSTLELGDSALYLCASSNRSGTNYTFGSGTRLTVV.

This clone was counted between two and nine times. Other DNA variants within this sample encode the same CDR3. The V call is TRBV20-1, the J call TRBJ1-2; no clear D. CDR1 and CDR2 (germline): DFQATT, SNEGSKA (reference sequence). The CDR3 is 9 residues long. The V end was cut by 3 bases, the J end by 8 bases, with 4 bases between. CDR3 nucleotides: TGCAGTGCTAGTGGCGGCTACACCTTC. Residues: CSASGGYTF.

In this sample, this clone turned up a few times. The chain combines TRBV6-1 with TRBJ2-2, with 11 positions matching TRBD2. V was pared by 6 bases and J by 10 bases, with 7 bases of the junction left unmatched. CDR3 length: 14 amino acids. Per the germline V gene, CDR1 is MNHNS and CDR2 is SASEGT. The CDR3 is CASSFGTSGLELFF. CDR3 nucleotides: TGTGCCAGCAGCTTCGGGACTAGCGGTCTGGAGCTGTTTTTT.

There are a few counts of this clone. The chain is built from TRBV5-6 and TRBJ1-3; TRBD1 is a possible D gene (6 bases). Trimming shortened V by 4 bases and J by 4 bases, and 15 bases separated the two germline ends. This CDR3 comprises 15 residues. Germline V gene lookup returns CDR1 SGHDT and CDR2 YYEEEE. CDR3 coding DNA: TGTGCCAGCAGCGCCTCGTGGGGGGCCGGAAACACCATATATTTT. This gives the protein CASSASWGAGNTIYF.